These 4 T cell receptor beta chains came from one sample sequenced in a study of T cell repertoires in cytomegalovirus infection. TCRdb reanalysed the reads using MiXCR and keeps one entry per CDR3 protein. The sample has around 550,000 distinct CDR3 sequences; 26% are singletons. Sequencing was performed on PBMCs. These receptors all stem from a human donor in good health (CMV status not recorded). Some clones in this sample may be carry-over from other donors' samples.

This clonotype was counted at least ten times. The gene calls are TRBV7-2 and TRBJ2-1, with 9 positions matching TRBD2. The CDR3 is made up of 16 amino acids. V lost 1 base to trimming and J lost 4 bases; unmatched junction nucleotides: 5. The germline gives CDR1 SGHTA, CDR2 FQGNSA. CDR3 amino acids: CASSLVSSGAYNEQFF. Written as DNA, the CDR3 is TGTGCCAGCAGCTTAGTATCTAGCGGGGCGTACAATGAGCAGTTCTTC.

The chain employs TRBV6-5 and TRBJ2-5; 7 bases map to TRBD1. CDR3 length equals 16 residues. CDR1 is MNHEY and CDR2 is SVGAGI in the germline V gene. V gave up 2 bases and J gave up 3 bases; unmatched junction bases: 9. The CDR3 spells CASSYTLGTAKETQYF. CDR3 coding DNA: TGTGCCAGCAGTTACACTCTGGGGACAGCCAAAGAGACCCAGTACTTC.

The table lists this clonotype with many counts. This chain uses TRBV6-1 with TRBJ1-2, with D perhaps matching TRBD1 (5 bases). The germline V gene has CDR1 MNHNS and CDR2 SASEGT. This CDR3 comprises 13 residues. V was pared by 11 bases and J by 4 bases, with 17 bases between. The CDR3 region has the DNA TGTGCCTCGTCCAGGGTTGACCTCTATGGCTACACCTTC. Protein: CASSRVDLYGYTF.

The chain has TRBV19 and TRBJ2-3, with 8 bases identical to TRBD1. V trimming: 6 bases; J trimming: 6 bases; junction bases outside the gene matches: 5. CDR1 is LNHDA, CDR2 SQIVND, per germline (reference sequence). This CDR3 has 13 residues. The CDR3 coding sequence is TGTGCCAGTAGGATGGACAGGGAGGATACGCAGTATTTT. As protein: CASRMDREDTQYF.